This T cell receptor (beta chain) was sequenced in a study of T cell responses to AZD1222 COVID-19 vaccine. Whole-study results and caveats: Researchers report vaccine-associated CD4 TCRs spanning spike, with dominance at 160-218 and 743-854.

Per germline, CDR1 KGHSH and CDR2 LQKENI. With V trimmed by 4 bases and J by 5 bases, 4 bases remained unmatched. This CDR3 spans 13 amino acids. This table comes from immunoSEQ multiplex PCR, and its TCRdb copy is limited to in-frame clones, with some not included. The sample includes about 130,000 clones, 88% of them seen just once. About this clone: The antigen is unknown.

The receptor was isolated from an adult who received the AZD1222 COVID-19 vaccine. Material: peripheral blood, obtained 28 days after the second AZD1222 dose. The chain employs TRBV18 and TRBJ2-7, with 8 positions matching TRBD1. The CDR3 nucleotides are TGTGCCAGCTCACAGACAGGGGATCACGAGCAGTACTTC. It is translated as CASSQTGDHEQYF.